The next 30 T cell receptor beta chains were all read from a single sample in a study of blood T cell repertoires in COVID-19. Libraries were prepared by immunoSEQ multiplex PCR; TCRdb keeps only in-frame clonotypes and omits some of them. The data hold 80,000 or so clones, with approximately 84% observed a single time. The sequencing sample was made of peripheral blood. The receptors stem from a man in his fifties or sixties with COVID-19, enrolled during active disease.

This clone was observed once. CDR3 sequence reads: CASSLPAGVATNEKLFF. CDR3 DNA: TGTGCCAGCAGTTTACCGGCGGGGGTGGCGACTAATGAAAAACTGTTTTTT. The V and J genes are TRBV28 and TRBJ1-4; possible D gene TRBD1, 5 bases. The CDR3 has 17 amino acids. Germline CDR1 MDHEN, CDR2 SYDVKM. V was pared by 2 bases and J by 2 bases, with 15 bases between.

V usage is TRBV9 and J usage is TRBJ1-2, with TRBD1 identical over 8 bases. J was trimmed by 5 bases and V by 0 bases; bases with no gene match: 6. There are 15 residues in the CDR3. Germline CDR1 is SGDLS and CDR2 is YYNGEE. The CDR3 spells CASSVAGGAGYGYTF. CDR3 bases: TGTGCCAGCAGCGTAGCAGGGGGCGCCGGGTATGGCTACACCTTC.

The gene calls are TRBV10-3 and TRBJ2-3; 14 bases agree with TRBD2. Germline V gene sequence: CDR1 ENHRY, CDR2 SYGVKD. The V segment lost 3 bases and the J segment 0 bases; nucleotides outside the gene matches: 8. The CDR3 spans 19 residues. The CDR3 bases are TGTGCCATCAGTGACGGACTAGCGGGGGGATTGATGAGCACAGATACGCAGTATTTT. Translating gives CAISDGLAGGLMSTDTQYF.

This clone came up a few times. The chain combines TRBV6-5 with TRBJ1-2, with a possible D match to TRBD1 (6 bases). V was trimmed by 0 bases and J by 4 bases, leaving 12 bases between them. The CDR3 runs to 15 residues. Germline V gene data show CDR1 as MNHEY and CDR2 as SVGAGI. The CDR3 here is CASSYSFQDSYGYTF. The DNA for the CDR3 is TGTGCCAGCAGTTACTCGTTCCAGGACAGCTATGGCTACACCTTC.

This sequence joins TRBV10-3 and TRBJ1-1, with D perhaps TRBD1 (6 bases). In germline, CDR1 is ENHRY, CDR2 SYGVKD. V was shortened by 8 bases and J by 3 bases, with 16 bases between the two germline ends. CDR3 length: 14 amino acids. The CDR3, as DNA: TGTGCCATCGCCAGGGTAGGGGGAGACACTGAAGCTTTCTTT. The encoded protein is CAIARVGGDTEAFF.

The V call is TRBV6-6, the J call TRBJ2-5, with a weak D call TRBD1 (5 bases). The CDR3 length is 13 residues. CDR1 is MNHNY and CDR2 is SVGAGI in the germline V gene (reference sequence). V dropped 6 bases and J dropped 5 bases, with 13 bases sitting between them. CDR3 in amino acids: CASRIRVDETQYF. CDR3 nucleotides: TGTGCCAGCAGGATCAGGGTCGACGAGACCCAGTACTTC.

The genes are TRBV12-3 or TRBV12-4 and TRBJ1-1, with D perhaps matching TRBD1 (6 bases). The CDR3 is 12 residues long. V lost 5 bases and J lost 3, with 7 bases in between. The CDR3 loop is CASSRQDTEAFF. The CDR3 region has the DNA TGTGCCAGCAGTCGACAGGACACTGAAGCTTTCTTT.

The V gene is TRBV18, the J gene TRBJ1-1, with no clear D. Trimming shortened V by 4 bases and J by 3 bases, and 12 bases separated the two germline ends. Germline CDR1 and CDR2: KGHSH and LQKENI. The CDR3 runs to 14 residues. The CDR3 reads CASSRDSEYTEAFF. CDR3 DNA: TGTGCCAGCTCACGAGATAGTGAGTACACTGAAGCTTTCTTT. The whole variable domain, filled in from reference TRBV18 and TRBJ1-1, reads NAGVMQNPRHLVRRRGQEARLRCSPMKGHSHVYWYRQLPEEGLKFMVYLQKENIIDESGMPKERFSAEFPKEGPSILRIQQVVRGDSAAYFCASSRDSEYTEAFFGQGTRLTVV.

V is TRBV9 and J is TRBJ1-5, with 8 bases aligning to TRBD1. Unmatched junction bases numbered 7, after V lost 3 bases and J lost 11 bases. The germline gives CDR1 SGDLS, CDR2 YYNGEE. CDR3 length: 13 residues. CDR3: CASSAGRTGTQHF. CDR3 in DNA: TGTGCCAGCAGCGCCGGAAGGACAGGGACCCAGCATTTT.

The V gene is TRBV5-1, the J gene TRBJ2-3; TRBD2 might be the D (5 bases). Trimming shortened V by 0 bases and J by 4 bases, and 15 bases separated the two germline ends. CDR3 length equals 16 residues. CDR1 is SGHRS, CDR2 YFSETQ, per germline. The chain's CDR3 is CASSLAVEGWADTQYF. CDR3 coding DNA: TGCGCCAGCAGCTTGGCCGTTGAGGGTTGGGCAGATACGCAGTATTTT.

J is TRBJ1-5 and V is TRBV7-2; D is possibly TRBD1 (6 bases). V shed 6 bases and J shed 5 bases, with 14 bases lying between them. This CDR3 comprises 14 residues. Germline CDR1 reads SGHTA; CDR2 reads FQGNSA. CDR3 protein: CASSSQGLHQPQHF. CDR3 DNA sequence: TGTGCCAGCAGTTCCCAGGGGCTACATCAGCCCCAGCATTTT.

The chain recombines TRBV19 with TRBJ2-7; 13 bases line up with TRBD2. J gave up 0 bases and V 3 bases, and 2 bases lay outside the gene matches. The CDR3 extends over 16 amino acids. Germline lookup yields CDR1 LNHDA and CDR2 SQIVND (reference sequence). The CDR3 bases are TGTGCCAGTAGTATGGGACTAGCGGGGCACTCCTACGAGCAGTACTTC. It translates to CASSMGLAGHSYEQYF.

This clone came up a few times. This rearrangement joins TRBV28 to TRBJ2-5, with TRBD1 matching over 10 bases. In germline, CDR1 is MDHEN, CDR2 SYDVKM. V lost 2 bases, J lost 4 bases, and 4 bases stayed unmatched. The CDR3 length is 15 residues. The CDR3 here is CASSLGTGVRETQYF. CDR3 sequence (DNA): TGTGCCAGCAGTTTAGGGACAGGGGTTCGAGAGACCCAGTACTTC.

This chain uses TRBV3-1 (or the pseudogene TRBV3-2) with TRBJ2-1; 9 bases match TRBD1. The CDR3 contains 21 residues. Looked up from germline, CDR1 is LGHDT and CDR2 is YNNKEL (reference sequence). V lost 4 bases to trimming and J lost 7 bases; unmatched junction nucleotides: 26. The CDR3 is CASSRKLYTGGKPGESNEQFF. In DNA, the CDR3 is TGTGCCAGCAGCCGAAAGTTATATACAGGGGGCAAACCGGGAGAGAGTAATGAGCAGTTCTTC.

This clone was seen a single time. This chain uses TRBV6-5 with TRBJ1-2, with TRBD1 matching 10 bases. V gave up 8 bases and J gave up 4 bases; unmatched junction bases: 7. The length of the CDR3 is 14 residues. Germline CDR1 MNHEY, CDR2 SVGAGI. CDR3 sequence: CASFGTGESYGYTF. The CDR3 DNA is TGTGCCAGCTTCGGGACAGGGGAGAGCTATGGCTACACCTTC.

This clone occurred once. The V and J genes are TRBV19 and TRBJ1-2, with 7 bases that match TRBD1. CDR1 LNHDA and CDR2 SQIVND come from the germline V gene (reference sequence). This CDR3 has 19 amino acids. Trimming removed 5 bases from V and 1 base from J; junction bases left unmatched: 19. The CDR3 DNA is TGTGCCAGTAGTGTCCCAAGCCCAGGGGGGCTCTATATTAACTATGGCTACACCTTC. This sequence encodes CASSVPSPGGLYINYGYTF. Combining the CDR3 with reference TRBV19 and TRBJ1-2 gives the whole variable domain DGGITQSPKYLFRKEGQNVTLSCEQNLNHDAMYWYRQDPGQGLRLIYYSQIVNDFQKGDIAEGYSVSREKKESFPLTVTSAQKNPTAFYLCASSVPSPGGLYINYGYTFGSGTRLTVV.

This chain joins TRBV2 and TRBJ1-2; D perhaps matches TRBD1 (6 bases). CDR3 length: 14 residues. Trimming shortened V by 6 bases and J by 8 bases, and 19 bases separated the two germline ends. Germline V gives CDR1 SNHLY, CDR2 FYNNEI. The chain's CDR3 is CASRWDTGSRGYTF. The CDR3 DNA sequence: TGTGCCAGCAGGTGGGATACAGGGTCCCGCGGCTACACCTTC.

V and J are TRBV6-1 and TRBJ1-2, with a tentative D call TRBD1 (5 bases). The CDR3 covers 13 residues. Deletions cut 2 bases from V and 3 bases from J, with 7 bases between. Germline V gene sequence: CDR1 MNHNS, CDR2 SASEGT. CDR3 region: CASSEFRDYGYTF. CDR3 nucleotide sequence: TGTGCCAGCAGTGAATTCAGGGACTATGGCTACACCTTC.

This clone was detected once. This sequence joins TRBV5-6 and TRBJ2-2, with unresolved D. Between the trimmed V and J ends, which lost 5 bases and 0 bases, there was a span of 11 bases. CDR3 length equals 15 residues. Germline CDR1 and CDR2: SGHDT and YYEEEE. This chain's CDR3 is CASRDWWTNTGELFF. CDR3 in DNA: TGTGCCAGCAGAGACTGGTGGACGAACACCGGGGAGCTGTTTTTT.

The rearrangement joins TRBV19 to TRBJ2-3; tentative D call: TRBD1 (6 bases). Trimming removed 3 bases at V and 5 bases at J, with 6 bases between. Germline V lookup: CDR1 LNHDA, CDR2 SQIVND (reference sequence). CDR3 length: 12 amino acids. This chain's CDR3 is CASSIRGDTQYF. CDR3 bases: TGTGCCAGTAGTATCAGGGGAGATACGCAGTATTTT.

This clone has just a few counts. J is TRBJ1-2 and V is TRBV30; no clear D. Deletions cut 5 bases from V and 2 bases from J, with 6 bases between. This CDR3 comprises 11 residues. Germline V lookup: CDR1 GTSNPN, CDR2 SVGIG (reference sequence). The DNA for the CDR3 is TGTGCCTGGTTCCTGAACTATGGCTACACCTTC. Its translation: CAWFLNYGYTF.

The J gene is TRBJ2-2, the V gene TRBV19, with D maybe TRBD1 (8 bases). This CDR3 comprises 17 residues. With 5 bases removed from V and 3 bases from J, the gap between germline ends came to 19 bases. Germline V gene data show CDR1 as LNHDA and CDR2 as SQIVND (reference sequence). In DNA form, the CDR3 reads TGTGCCAGTAGTGGGGTAACAGGGGGGGGCCACACCGGGGAGCTGTTTTTT. Protein: CASSGVTGGGHTGELFF.

This clone occurred once. The chain combines TRBV2 with TRBJ1-2; 7 positions match TRBD1. The CDR3 has 15 amino acids. The V and J ends lost 3 bases and 4 bases, in that order; junction bases with no gene match: 8. Germline CDR1 and CDR2: SNHLY and FYNNEI. In nucleotides, the CDR3 is TGTGCCAGCAGTGAGAGACAGGGCCTGAGCTATGGCTACACCTTC. Its protein product is CASSERQGLSYGYTF.

J is TRBJ1-5 and V is TRBV28; TRBD1 matches 10 bases. V shed 6 bases, J shed 6 bases, and the junction held 8 bases outside the gene matches. The germline V gene has CDR1 MDHEN and CDR2 SYDVKM. This CDR3 spans 15 amino acids. As DNA, the CDR3 is TGTGCCAGCAGGTCCCCGACAGGGGGCGGTCAGCCCCAGCATTTT. It is translated as CASRSPTGGGQPQHF.

CDR3 residues: CASSVGLAGVENEQFF. DNA of the CDR3: TGTGCCAGCAGCGTAGGGCTAGCGGGAGTCGAGAATGAGCAGTTCTTC. This chain uses TRBV9 with TRBJ2-1, with 10 nucleotides matching TRBD2. This CDR3 contains 16 residues. Trimming cost V 0 bases and J 7 bases; bases outside gene matches: 7. The germline V gene encodes CDR1 SGDLS and CDR2 YYNGEE.

Only one count was recorded for this clone. The V and J genes are TRBV19 and TRBJ1-1; tentative D call: TRBD1 (6 bases). V shed 4 bases and J shed 0 bases, with 15 bases lying between them. The CDR3 runs 16 residues. Per germline, CDR1 LNHDA and CDR2 SQIVND (reference sequence). The CDR3, as DNA: TGTGCCAGTAGTAGAGGAACCGGGACATTGAACACTGAAGCTTTCTTT. It yields the protein CASSRGTGTLNTEAFF.

The J gene is TRBJ1-1, the V gene TRBV2; TRBD1 might be the D (6 bases). The CDR3 contains 14 residues. Trimming took 4 bases from V and 6 from J, leaving 15 bases between them. Germline CDR1 reads SNHLY; CDR2 reads FYNNEI. DNA of the CDR3: TGTGCCAGCAGTGTTCTCGGACAGAGGGCTGAAGCTTTCTTT. It translates to CASSVLGQRAEAFF.

V usage is TRBV2 and J usage is TRBJ2-3; D is unclear. Germline V gene sequence: CDR1 SNHLY, CDR2 FYNNEI. V dropped 7 bases and J dropped 1 base, with 15 bases sitting between them. CDR3 length: 15 residues. As DNA, the CDR3 is TGTGCCAGCACCCCCCGGGTGGCGGGCACAGATACGCAGTATTTT. Translating it yields CASTPRVAGTDTQYF.

Concerning this clone: Germline and junction disagree at one end, which may indicate a read error. The chain carries TRBV2 and TRBJ2-7, with 8 bases aligning to TRBD1. Germline V CDR1 and CDR2: SNHLY, FYNNEI. The CDR3 spans 14 residues. DNA of the CDR3: TGTGCCAGCATCGCCGGACAGGGAAGAAGTCTCCGGAACTTC. This gives the protein CASIAGQGRSLRNF.

V is TRBV6-5 and J is TRBJ1-4, with D possibly matching TRBD1 (5 bases). CDR3 length: 14 amino acids. The V gene's germline CDR1 is MNHEY and CDR2 SVGAGI. The V end lost 9 bases, the J end lost 0 bases, and 11 bases lay between the germline ends. The CDR3 nucleotides are TGTGCCAGTTCCTGGACATCAACTAATGAAAAACTGTTTTTT. Its protein is CASSWTSTNEKLFF.